The 32 T cell receptor beta chains below were found in one sample sequenced in a study of OX40 agonist ivuxolimab in advanced cancers. This table comes from immunoSEQ multiplex PCR, and its TCRdb copy is limited to in-frame clones, with some not included. This table has roughly 6,700 clones, just under 70% appearing once. The sample was CD4+ or CD8+ T cells sorted from blood, taken in a trial of the OX40 agonist ivuxolimab. Source of these receptors: an adult with an advanced solid tumor such as melanoma, head and neck, liver or kidney cancer.

V gene TRBV4-3 combines with J gene TRBJ2-3, with D possibly matching TRBD2 (7 bases). From germline, CDR1 is LGHNA and CDR2 YSLEER. V was cut by 6 bases and J by 6 bases, with 22 bases left in between. CDR3 length: 16 residues. As DNA, the CDR3 is TGCGCCAGCAGACCACATAGTAGGGGGGGAAGCGATACGCAGTATTTT. Amino acids: CASRPHSRGGSDTQYF.

The chain uses TRBV28 and TRBJ2-7; D is unclear. Germline values: CDR1 MDHEN, CDR2 SYDVKM. The V end lost 1 base, the J end lost 5 bases, and 12 bases lay between the germline ends. This CDR3 spans 14 amino acids. CDR3 DNA sequence: TGTGCCAGCAGTTTATACCCCGGACCCAACGAGCAGTACTTC. The encoded protein is CASSLYPGPNEQYF.

The chain is built from TRBV9 and TRBJ1-6; D possibly corresponds to TRBD1 (5 bases). The germline V and J ends were trimmed by 3 bases and 10 bases, with 17 bases remaining between them. There are 15 residues in the CDR3. In germline, CDR1 is SGDLS, CDR2 YYNGEE. The CDR3 sequence: CASSEGPAGESPLHF. CDR3 nucleotide sequence: TGTGCCAGCAGCGAGGGACCGGCGGGGGAGTCACCCCTCCACTTT. The variable domain in full, completed from reference TRBV9 and TRBJ1-6, reads DSGVTQTPKHLITATGQRVTLRCSPRSGDLSVYWYQQSLDQGLQFLIQYYNGEERAKGNILERFSAQQFPDLHSELNLSSLELGDSALYFCASSEGPAGESPLHFGNGTRLTVT.

The V gene is TRBV10-3, the J gene TRBJ2-3; D is possibly TRBD2 (5 bases). Germline V lookup: CDR1 ENHRY, CDR2 SYGVKD. CDR3 length: 12 amino acids. V shed 2 bases and J shed 5 bases, with 5 bases lying between them. CDR3 sequence (DNA): TGTGCCATCAGTGAGGGGAGAGATACGCAGTATTTT. Protein sequence: CAISEGRDTQYF.

The J gene is TRBJ2-7, the V gene TRBV28, with TRBD2 as a possible D gene (5 bases). The CDR3 has 18 residues. Deletions cut 5 bases from V and 3 bases from J, with 26 bases between. Germline V gene sequence: CDR1 MDHEN, CDR2 SYDVKM. Here the CDR3 reads CASSPLYPSSPLFYEQYF. In nucleotides, the CDR3 is TGTGCCAGCAGTCCCCTATACCCCTCTAGCCCCCTTTTCTACGAGCAGTACTTC.

This rearrangement joins TRBV21-1 to TRBJ2-1; TRBD2, as called in the table, went unchecked against the DNA. TRBV21-1 is recorded as a pseudogene. The CDR3 spans 17 residues. The CDR3 region is CASSDLLAHHSDNEQFF. The CDR3 DNA sequence: TGTGCCAGCAGTGACCTGTTAGCACACCATTCCGACAATGAGCAGTTCTTC.

This clone was seen a handful of times. Written as DNA, the CDR3 is TGTGCCAGCTCACCAGGGACAGGGGGGCCCTACGAGCAGTACTTC. As protein: CASSPGTGGPYEQYF. The genes are TRBV18 and TRBJ2-7, with 11 bases lining up with TRBD1. V was clipped by 2 bases and J by 2 bases; unmatched bases: 2. Germline V gene data show CDR1 as KGHSH and CDR2 as LQKENI. The CDR3 spans 15 residues.

The genes are TRBV19 and TRBJ2-1, with no clear D. The germline CDR1 and CDR2 sequences are LNHDA and SQIVND (reference sequence). CDR3 length equals 15 residues. Trimming shortened V by 3 bases and J by 8 bases, and 17 bases separated the two germline ends. The CDR3 coding sequence is TGTGCCAGTAGTATCTTGGCGGTCGGCTTGGATGAGCAGTTCTTC. Translated, it gives CASSILAVGLDEQFF.

The chain links TRBV6-5 to TRBJ1-1; no clear D gene. This CDR3 has 13 residues. Germline CDR1 is MNHEY and CDR2 is SVGAGI. Trimming removed 2 bases at V and 1 base at J, with 5 bases between. The CDR3 sequence is CASSYAGNTEAFF. In nucleotides, the CDR3 is TGTGCCAGCAGTTACGCCGGGAACACTGAAGCTTTCTTT.

This clone was seen only a few times. The J gene is TRBJ2-7, the V gene TRBV28, with 12 bases that match TRBD2. V shed 1 base, J shed 2 bases, and the junction held 3 bases outside the gene matches. Germline CDR1 and CDR2: MDHEN and SYDVKM. This CDR3 spans 16 amino acids. DNA for the CDR3: TGTGCCAGCAGTTTATTGGGACTAGCGGGTGCCTACGAGCAGTACTTC. Translating gives CASSLLGLAGAYEQYF.

V usage is TRBV11-3 and J usage is TRBJ1-2; 12 nucleotides agree with TRBD1. Germline CDR1 and CDR2: SGHNT and YENEEA. This CDR3 has 15 amino acids. The V gene end was trimmed by 5 bases and the J gene end by 4 bases; junction bases not matched to a gene: 5. The CDR3 coding sequence is TGTGCCAGCAGCGGGGACAGGGGGCGCGTCTATGGCTACACCTTC. As protein: CASSGDRGRVYGYTF.

J is TRBJ2-7 and V is TRBV28; D is unresolved. Germline V gives CDR1 MDHEN, CDR2 SYDVKM. The germline V and J ends were trimmed by 4 bases and 4 bases, with 17 bases remaining between them. The CDR3 contains 15 residues. In DNA form, the CDR3 reads TGTGCCAGCAGTTCCAACCTGGGGTTCGAATACGAGCAGTACTTC. Translation gives CASSSNLGFEYEQYF.

This chain links TRBV11-2 with TRBJ2-3; 10 bases map to TRBD1. The CDR3 runs to 15 residues. After removal of 5 bases from V and 8 bases from J, the junction contained 10 bases not matched to a gene. Germline CDR1 is SGHAT and CDR2 is FQNNGV. DNA of the CDR3: TGTGCCAGCAGCGACGGACAGGGGGAGGTGGGTACGCAGTATTTT. Translation gives CASSDGQGEVGTQYF.

This chain joins TRBV5-4 and TRBJ1-1; D possibly corresponds to TRBD1 (5 bases). CDR1 SGHNT and CDR2 YYREEE come from the germline V gene (reference sequence). The CDR3 has 13 residues. Trimming removed 1 base from V and 8 bases from J, with 12 bases in between. This CDR3 reads CASSLNGGREAFF. The CDR3, as DNA: TGTGCCAGCAGCTTGAATGGGGGACGGGAAGCTTTCTTT.

V and J are TRBV19 and TRBJ2-7; 9 bases are a match to TRBD1. This CDR3 comprises 16 residues. CDR1 is LNHDA and CDR2 is SQIVND in the germline V gene (reference sequence). V trimming: 8 bases; J trimming: 4 bases; junction bases outside the gene matches: 15. The CDR3 nucleotides are TGTGCCAGTTCCCCACTGTTCGGGACAGGGCAGTACGAGCAGTACTTC. This translates into CASSPLFGTGQYEQYF. The variable domain in full, completed from reference TRBV19 and TRBJ2-7, reads DGGITQSPKYLFRKEGQNVTLSCEQNLNHDAMYWYRQDPGQGLRLIYYSQIVNDFQKGDIAEGYSVSREKKESFPLTVTSAQKNPTAFYLCASSPLFGTGQYEQYFGPGTRLTVT.

This chain connects TRBV29-1 to TRBJ2-1; TRBD2 might be the D (5 bases). Germline values: CDR1 SQVTM, CDR2 ANQGSEA. This CDR3 is built from 15 residues. The V end lost 3 bases, the J end lost 3 bases, and 15 bases lay between the germline ends. The CDR3 region is CSVDLEAANYNEQFF. The CDR3 DNA reads as TGCAGCGTTGACTTGGAGGCAGCGAACTACAATGAGCAGTTCTTC.

The CDR3 loop is CASSESGTWELFF. CDR3 nucleotide sequence: TGTGCCAGCAGTGAATCCGGGACTTGGGAGCTGTTTTTT. The gene calls are TRBV25-1 and TRBJ2-2; possibly TRBD2 for D (6 bases). V was shortened by 1 base and J by 9 bases, with 9 bases between the two germline ends. The germline CDR1 and CDR2 sequences are MGHDK and SYGVNS. The CDR3 extends over 13 amino acids.

This chain joins TRBV9 and TRBJ2-3; weak D call: TRBD2 (6 bases). CDR3 size: 17 residues. V lost 0 bases and J lost 4, with 18 bases in between. Germline CDR1 SGDLS, CDR2 YYNGEE. The CDR3 spells CASSVELAGATPDTQYF. The CDR3 nucleotides are TGTGCCAGCAGCGTAGAACTAGCCGGAGCCACCCCAGATACGCAGTATTTT.

The chain carries TRBV4-1 and TRBJ2-3; weak D call: TRBD2 (5 bases). This CDR3 region has 15 residues. Germline V gene data show CDR1 as MGHRA and CDR2 as YSYEKL. The V end was cut by 1 base, the J end by 2 bases, with 10 bases between. The CDR3, as DNA: TGCGCCAGCAGCCAAGTGGGTGACTACACAGATACGCAGTATTTT. As protein: CASSQVGDYTDTQYF.

The gene calls are TRBV7-2 and TRBJ2-1; D not resolved. The V end lost 6 bases, the J end lost 6 bases, and 12 bases lay between the germline ends. Germline V CDR1 and CDR2: SGHTA, FQGNSA. The CDR3 spans 13 residues. CDR3 DNA: TGTGCCAGCAGATCTGGCGTAGGCAATGAGCAGTTCTTC. The encoded protein is CASRSGVGNEQFF. Filled out from reference TRBV7-2 and TRBJ2-1, the complete variable domain reads GAGVSQSPSNKVTEKGKDVELRCDPISGHTALYWYRQSLGQGLEFLIYFQGNSAPDKSGLPSDRFSAERTGGSVSTLTIQRTQQEDSAVYLCASRSGVGNEQFFGPGTRLTVL.

This chain links TRBV7-9 with TRBJ2-3; D is ambiguous. The length of the CDR3 is 13 residues. The V gene's germline CDR1 is SEHNR and CDR2 FQNEAQ (reference sequence). V lost 5 bases and J 4 bases, leaving 10 bases between the germline ends. The CDR3 DNA sequence: TGTGCCAGCAGCCCACAGTATTCAGATACGCAGTATTTT. Its translation: CASSPQYSDTQYF.

The chain uses TRBV7-3 and TRBJ2-3, with D unclear. Germline V gene sequence: CDR1 SGHTA, CDR2 FQGTGA. The length of the CDR3 is 14 residues. Between the trimmed V and J ends, which lost 3 bases and 0 bases, there was a span of 7 bases. The CDR3 DNA follows: TGTGCCAGCAGCTTGACATGGAGCACAGATACGCAGTATTTT. Translation gives CASSLTWSTDTQYF.

This clone was found a few times. The V gene is TRBV11-3, the J gene TRBJ2-5; 10 bases match TRBD1. This CDR3 contains 16 residues. J gave up 4 bases and V 5 bases, and 10 bases lay outside the gene matches. Germline CDR1 is SGHNT and CDR2 is YENEEA. CDR3 DNA: TGTGCCAGCAGCCCGACCTCCGGGACAGGGGCAGAGACCCAGTACTTC. Translation gives CASSPTSGTGAETQYF.

This sequence joins TRBV27 and TRBJ2-7, with D perhaps matching TRBD2 (6 bases). Trimming removed 2 bases from V and 0 bases from J, with 14 bases in between. The CDR3 is 16 residues long. Germline CDR1 MNHEY, CDR2 SMNVEV (reference sequence). The DNA for the CDR3 is TGTGCCAGCAGTTTAGTGGCGGGGTCGCTCTCCTACGAGCAGTACTTC. Protein sequence: CASSLVAGSLSYEQYF.

This rearrangement joins TRBV5-6 to TRBJ2-7; D call uncertain. With 0 bases removed from V and 2 bases from J, the gap between germline ends came to 6 bases. CDR3 length: 13 amino acids. Germline assignment: CDR1 SGHDT and CDR2 YYEEEE. The CDR3 is CASSLDAPYEQYF. The CDR3 DNA follows: TGTGCCAGCAGCTTGGACGCCCCCTACGAGCAGTACTTC.

By share, this clone ranks as large. The chain couples TRBV4-3 to TRBJ2-6, with D perhaps matching TRBD1 (6 bases). Germline CDR1 is LGHNA and CDR2 is YSLEER. V was pared by 2 bases and J by 0 bases, with 8 bases between. The CDR3 sequence is 16 residues long. The CDR3 here is CASSQKTGSGANVLTF. The DNA for the CDR3 is TGCGCCAGCAGCCAAAAGACAGGCTCTGGGGCCAACGTCCTGACTTTC.

DNA for the CDR3: TGTGCCATCCCTAGGGACAGCTCCTACAATGAGCAGTTCTTC. Its translation: CAIPRDSSYNEQFF. This sequence joins TRBV25-1 and TRBJ2-1, with TRBD1 matching 7 bases. V lost 10 bases, J lost 0 bases, and 6 bases stayed unmatched. Germline values: CDR1 MGHDK, CDR2 SYGVNS. This CDR3 has 14 residues.

V is TRBV9 and J is TRBJ1-6, with D perhaps TRBD1 (5 bases). The length of the CDR3 is 14 residues. From germline, CDR1 is SGDLS and CDR2 YYNGEE. V lost 4 bases to trimming and J lost 8 bases, with 13 bases between them. The CDR3 sequence: CASSIGDFDSPLHF. CDR3 coding DNA: TGTGCCAGCAGCATAGGGGACTTTGATTCACCCCTCCACTTT.

Concerning this clone: The same CDR3 also results from other DNA sequences found in this sample. This chain connects TRBV7-2 to TRBJ2-2; the D is unclear. The germline V and J ends were trimmed by 1 base and 7 bases, with 10 bases remaining between them. The length of the CDR3 is 14 residues. Germline CDR1 is SGHTA and CDR2 is FQGNSA. The CDR3 DNA reads as TGTGCCAGCAGCTTAGGACCGTCTGGCGGGGAGCTGTTTTTT. It is translated as CASSLGPSGGELFF.

The chain employs TRBV6-1 and TRBJ2-5; D is unclear. CDR3 length: 13 residues. Germline CDR1 MNHNS, CDR2 SASEGT. The V gene lost 4 bases and the J gene lost 2 bases, with 8 bases spanning the gap. CDR3 nucleotides: TGTGCCAGCAGTGCAAAAGAACAAGAGACCCAGTACTTC. Translation gives CASSAKEQETQYF.

This chain uses TRBV6-5 with TRBJ2-1; tentatively, D is TRBD2 (6 bases). From germline, CDR1 is MNHEY and CDR2 SVGAGI. With 4 bases removed from V and 5 bases from J, the gap between germline ends came to 9 bases. The CDR3 has 13 amino acids. The CDR3 DNA reads TGTGCCAGCAGTTGGGGACTTAACAATGAGCAGTTCTTC. It specifies CASSWGLNNEQFF.

This clone was seen a single time. The gene calls are TRBV4-1 and TRBJ2-3; 11 positions match TRBD2. The germline CDR1 and CDR2 sequences are MGHRA and YSYEKL. V trimming: 2 bases; J trimming: 4 bases; junction bases outside the gene matches: 8. The CDR3 runs 17 residues. CDR3 coding DNA: TGCGCCAGCAGCCAAACTACTAGCGGGGGCGGGGCAGATACGCAGTATTTT. Protein product: CASSQTTSGGGADTQYF.